This T cell receptor (beta chain) comes out of a study of regulatory and conventional T cells in RAG deficiency. V was clipped by 9 bases and J by 4 bases, with 12 bases between them. This CDR3 is built from 12 residues. Germline V CDR1 and CDR2: MGHDK, SYGVNS. About this clone: Its antigen remains unknown.

Repertoires were generated with immunoSEQ multiplex PCR, while TCRdb's copy carries only in-frame clones and drops some. Of around 7,700 clones in the sample, under 95% were seen once. Blood CD4+ CD25-high CD127-low regulatory T cells supplied the genomic DNA template. Study results and limitations: Shannon entropy fell and Simpson indices rose in RAG-deficient patients.

A further study also used this sample, focusing on regulatory T cells. From that second work: The primer mix had 52 TRBV and 13 TRBJ primers.

The receptor was derived from a human donor in good health. This chain uses TRBV25-1 with TRBJ1-1; the D gene is possibly TRBD1 (6 bases). The sample taken for sequencing was CD127- CD25+ CD4+ Tregs sorted from blood. The CDR3: CASSGGLTEAFF. CDR3 nucleotide sequence: TGTGCCAGTTCGGGGGGGCTCACTGAAGCTTTCTTT.